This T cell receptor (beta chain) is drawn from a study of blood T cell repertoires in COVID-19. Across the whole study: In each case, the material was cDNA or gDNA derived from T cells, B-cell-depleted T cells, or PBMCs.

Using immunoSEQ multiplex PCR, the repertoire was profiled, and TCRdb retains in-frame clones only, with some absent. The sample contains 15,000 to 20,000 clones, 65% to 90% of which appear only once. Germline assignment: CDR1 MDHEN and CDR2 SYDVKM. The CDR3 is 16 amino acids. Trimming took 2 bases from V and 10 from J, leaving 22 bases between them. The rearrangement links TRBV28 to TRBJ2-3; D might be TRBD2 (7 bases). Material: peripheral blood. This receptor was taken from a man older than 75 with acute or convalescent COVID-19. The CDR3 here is CASSLRGGKRRLAQYF. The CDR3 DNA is TGTGCCAGCAGTTTAAGGGGGGGGAAGCGACGTTTGGCGCAGTATTTT.